This record covers a single TCR beta chain. One end of the junction does not line up with germline, which may come from a read error. Synthesis of TCR beta cDNA was carried out from approximately 500 ng total RNA with a constant-region primer. Three rounds of nested multiplex PCR with slightly modified ARM-PCR produced TCR beta libraries. With TRBV1-TRBV30 forward primers and a C-beta reverse primer, the first two PCR rounds were run for around 10 cycles each. TCRdb re-analysed the multiplex PCR reads in MiXCR, keeping a single row per CDR3 protein. The data contain about 43,000 distinct CDR3 sequences, approximately 73% of them singletons. Both RNA and DNA were isolated together from about 19-30 mg of bulk tissue that had not been sorted. The sample belongs to a study of tumor-infiltrating lymphocytes in primary liver carcinoma. Germline CDR1 and CDR2: GTSNPN and SVGIG (reference sequence). This CDR3 has 13 amino acids.

Sequences were obtained from liver tumor tissue from sampling region 2. The subset: tumor region T2, inferior pole. The chain is built from TRBV30 and TRBJ2-4; D uncertain. This sequence was found in a man between 35 and 55 years old with primary liver carcinoma and hepatitis B virus infection. This CDR3 is CVWSVGLENIQYF. The CDR3 coding sequence is TGTGTCTGGAGTGTCGGCCTCGAGAACATTCAGTACTTC. Looking up the rest from reference TRBV30 and TRBJ2-4 gives the full variable domain: SQTIHQWPATLVQPVGSPLSLECTVEGTSNPNLYWYRQAAGRGLQLLFYSVGIGQISSEVPQNLSASRPQDRQFILSSKKLLLSDSGFYLCVWSVGLENIQYFGAGTRLSVL.